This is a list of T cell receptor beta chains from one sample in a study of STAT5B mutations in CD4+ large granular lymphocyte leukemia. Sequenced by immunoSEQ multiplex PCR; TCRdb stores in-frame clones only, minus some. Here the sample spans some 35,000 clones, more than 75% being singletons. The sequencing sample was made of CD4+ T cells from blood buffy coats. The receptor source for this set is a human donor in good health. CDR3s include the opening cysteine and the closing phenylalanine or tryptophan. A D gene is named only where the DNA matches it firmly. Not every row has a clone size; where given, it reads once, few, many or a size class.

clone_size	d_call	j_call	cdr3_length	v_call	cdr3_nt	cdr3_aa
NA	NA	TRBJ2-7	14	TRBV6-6	TGTGCCAGCAGTTACCTAGGGGGGCCCATGGGGCAGTACTTC	CASSYLGGPMGQYF
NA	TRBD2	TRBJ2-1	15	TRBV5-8	TGTGCCAGCAGCTTGGGAGTGGCGGGGGAGAATGAGCAGTTCTTC	CASSLGVAGENEQFF
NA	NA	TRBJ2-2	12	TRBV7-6	TGTGCCAGCAGTTTGGCCGAGGGGGAGCTGTTTTTT	CASSLAEGELFF
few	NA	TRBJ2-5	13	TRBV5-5	TGTGCCAGCAGCTTAAGCCTTCGTGAGACCCAGTACTTC	CASSLSLRETQYF
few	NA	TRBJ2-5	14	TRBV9	TGTGCCAGCAGCGTACACTGGAATCAAGAGACCCAGTACTTC	CASSVHWNQETQYF
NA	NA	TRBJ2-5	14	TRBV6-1	TGTGCCAGCAGTCCCCCGGCCCGAGGGGGGACCCAGTACTTC	CASSPPARGGTQYF
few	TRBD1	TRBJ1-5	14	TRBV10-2	TGCGCCAGCACGACAGGGGGCCTGAATCAGCCCCAGCATTTT	CASTTGGLNQPQHF
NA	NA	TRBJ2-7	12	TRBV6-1	TGTGCCAGCGCGGACCAACCCTACGAGCAGTACTTC	CASADQPYEQYF
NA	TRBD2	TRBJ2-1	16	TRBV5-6	TGTGCCAGCAGGGTATTTGGAGGCGGGAGGGCCGGTGAGCAGTTCTTC	CASRVFGGGRAGEQFF
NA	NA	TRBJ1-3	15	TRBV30	TGTGCCTGGAGTGGGGGGTCCATCTCTGGAAACACCATATATTTT	CAWSGGSISGNTIYF
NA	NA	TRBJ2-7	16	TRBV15	TGTGCCACCAGCAGAGAGAGGGACTCCGGCTCCTACGAGCAGTACTTC	CATSRERDSGSYEQYF
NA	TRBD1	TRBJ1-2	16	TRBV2	TGTGCCAGCAGTGAGGGAGGACAGGGGGCGAGGTATGGCTACACCTTC	CASSEGGQGARYGYTF
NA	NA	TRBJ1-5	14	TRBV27	TGTGCCAGCAGTCTCCGGGCCTTCAATCAGCCCCAGCATTTT	CASSLRAFNQPQHF